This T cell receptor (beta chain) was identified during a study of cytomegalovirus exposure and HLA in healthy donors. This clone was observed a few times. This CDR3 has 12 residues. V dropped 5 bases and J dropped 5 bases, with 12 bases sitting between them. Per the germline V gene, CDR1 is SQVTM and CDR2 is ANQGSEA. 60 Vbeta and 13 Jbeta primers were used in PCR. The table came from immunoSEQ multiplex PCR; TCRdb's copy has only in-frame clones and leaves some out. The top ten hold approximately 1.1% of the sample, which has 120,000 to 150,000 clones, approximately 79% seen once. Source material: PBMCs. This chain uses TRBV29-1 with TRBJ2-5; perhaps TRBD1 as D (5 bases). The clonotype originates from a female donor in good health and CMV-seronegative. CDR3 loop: CSVFDRTETQYF. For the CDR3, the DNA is TGCAGCGTTTTCGACAGAACGGAGACCCAGTACTTC.